This T cell receptor beta chain is from a study of blood T cells in healthy people across ages (dated by TCRdb to the mid-2010s). Describing the broader study: In model experiments, roughly one uniquely barcoded TCR beta cDNA molecule per two T cells was captured by template switching. The study measured age-related changes in TCR beta repertoire diversity using deep sequencing normalized with unique cDNA molecular identifiers. Four age groups were formed from the donors: young (average roughly 15 years), middle-aged (approximately 40), aged (roughly 56) and long-lived (about 80). To avoid experimental bias, donors of different ages were distributed randomly across sequencing lanes. The study analyzed two additional independent replicas of 1 million unique cDNA reads from the same blood draw for two donors, one aged 18 to 29 and one aged 80 or older. What the work shows at the level of the full study, not this receptor alone: Estimates of total diversity from one million sequenced T cells were regarded as lower bounds and underestimates. The long-lived group showed more naive CD4+ T cells, fewer expanded clones and increased TCR diversity than the aged group, suggesting age selection. Bulk unsorted PBMC profiling prevented conclusive comparison of naive and antigen-experienced compartments. Observed TCR beta diversity correlated strongly with the percentage of naive T cells measured by flow cytometry. Observed TCR beta diversity per million T cells fell roughly linearly with age, and a significant reduction was already apparent by age around 36. Because the CMV infection status of the donors was unknown, age-related changes in expanded clonotypes may potentially have been confounded.

Note on this clonotype: Its antigen specificity is not known. Base qualities were left out, and no much larger clone turns up one base away.

Library prep was done by 5' RACE. These reads were obtained on an Illumina HiSeq 2500. The second PCR ran for about 7 to 11 cycles and used a J-beta primer mix along with a sample-barcoded 5' primer. A template-switch 5' adaptor carrying 12 random nucleotides introduced a unique molecular identifier onto each TCR beta cDNA molecule. Each sample yielded at least 2.5 million CDR3-containing paired-end reads. First-strand cDNA was synthesized from all RNA with the Mint cDNA synthesis kit, primed by a TRBC-specific oligonucleotide. All cDNA was treated with uracil-DNA glycosylase and then went through a first 18-cycle PCR with the universal primers M1SS and BC2_uni_R. Per the source publication's procedure: For normalization, 1 million high-quality reads, each with a distinct molecular identifier, were randomly selected from each sample. Instead of being binned into consensus sequences, reads with shared molecular identifiers were discarded. MiTCR, set to a Q25 quality threshold and the strictest error-elimination algorithm, was used for CDR3 identification, clonotype clustering and error correction. A nonparametric unseen species model with Euler transformation was used to estimate lower-bound total TCR beta diversity. TCRdb ran its own pipeline on the public reads, namely fastp trimming at Q25 and MiXCR clone calling, and kept in-frame beta chains. All rows with the same CDR3 protein become a single entry with the most common DNA and genes. The V and J calls and clone size come from TCRdb's table, not from the authors' own analysis. This sample is represented by over 950,000 distinct CDR3 sequences; about 53% of them were singletons. 20% to 25% of the sample is taken by the ten largest.

Systemically healthy Caucasian individuals from Russia, approximately 39 in total and aged about 6 to 90 years, were included as donors. Roughly 10 milliliters of peripheral blood were collected from each donor into EDTA-treated Vacutainer tubes. Ficoll-Paque density-gradient centrifugation was used to isolate PBMCs, with at least 6.5 million per sample. Total RNA was extracted from PBMCs with Trizol reagent, with at least 6 micrograms obtained per sample. For every donor, flow cytometry on a PBMC aliquot measured the percentage of naive CD45RAhigh/CD27high T cells. This receptor was taken from a woman aged 60 to 75 in good health. Input material: blood.

The DNA reads as follows: TGTGCCAGCAGTCCTCTTCCCGTCGTCAAAGGTGGGGCCGCAGATACGCAGTATTTT. This gives the protein CASSPLPVVKGGAADTQYF. The chain couples TRBV28 to TRBJ2-3; a tentative D call is TRBD1 (5 bases match). Via the germline V gene, CDR1 is MDHEN and CDR2 SYDVKM. V is shortened by 5 bases, J by 4 bases, and the region joining them spans 28 bases. Measured from the cysteine to the phenylalanine, the CDR3 is 19 residues long. CDR3 DNA is the only sequence kept; it has 57 bases, read in frame from the first base.